The 21 T cell receptor beta chains below were found in one sample sequenced in a study of blood T cell repertoires in COVID-19. Assay used: immunoSEQ multiplex PCR; TCRdb lists only in-frame clones, some missing. The sample includes roughly 270,000 clones, about 82% of them seen just once. The sequencing sample was made of peripheral blood. The source is a man aged 45-65 years with active or convalescent COVID-19.

The J gene is TRBJ2-1, the V gene TRBV4-2, with 7 bases lining up with TRBD2. This CDR3 is 14 amino acids long. Trimming took 4 bases from V and 7 from J; bases not matched to a gene: 7. Per germline, CDR1 LGHNA and CDR2 YNFKEQ. The CDR3 DNA reads as TGTGCCAGCAGCCGCGGGACTACCTTTAATGAGCAGTTCTTC. Translating gives CASSRGTTFNEQFF.

The chain employs TRBV5-4 and TRBJ2-3, with 8 bases that match TRBD2. Germline CDR1 and CDR2: SGHNT and YYREEE (reference sequence). The trim removed 1 base at V and 5 bases at J, leaving 9 bases unmatched. The length of the CDR3 is 16 residues. The CDR3 reads CASSLPTSGTGDTQYF. As DNA, the CDR3 is TGTGCCAGCAGCTTGCCTACTAGCGGTACGGGAGATACGCAGTATTTT.

J is TRBJ2-5 and V is TRBV5-1; D may be TRBD2 (5 bases). The CDR3 contains 16 residues. Per the germline V gene, CDR1 is SGHRS and CDR2 is YFSETQ. With 0 bases removed from V and 4 bases from J, the gap between germline ends came to 16 bases. The CDR3 DNA reads TGCGCCAGCAGCTTGGTGATGGCGGCGGCGGGAGAGACCCAGTACTTC. This translates into CASSLVMAAAGETQYF.

The V call is TRBV7-9, the J call TRBJ1-6; D is unresolved. This CDR3 comprises 16 residues. The V end was cut by 4 bases, the J end by 3 bases, with 13 bases between. Looked up from germline, CDR1 is SEHNR and CDR2 is FQNEAQ (reference sequence). The CDR3 reads CASSSPGGDYNSPLHF. CDR3 bases: TGTGCCAGCAGCTCCCCAGGCGGGGACTATAATTCACCCCTCCACTTT.

The rearrangement links TRBV19 to TRBJ1-1; TRBD1 is a possible D gene (6 bases). Deletions cut 5 bases from V and 1 base from J, with 14 bases between. The germline V gene encodes CDR1 LNHDA and CDR2 SQIVND (reference sequence). CDR3 length: 15 amino acids. The DNA of the CDR3 is TGTGCCAGTAGTCTACCACAGGGCCAGAACACTGAAGCTTTCTTT. Translated: CASSLPQGQNTEAFF.

The CDR3 sequence is CASSLGASWGTDTQYF. The CDR3 nucleotides read TGTGCCAGCAGTCTAGGGGCTTCCTGGGGCACAGATACGCAGTATTTT. The chain carries TRBV6-2 or TRBV6-3 and TRBJ2-3; D perhaps matches TRBD1 (5 bases). CDR3 size: 16 residues. Trimming took 5 bases from V and 1 from J, leaving 16 bases between them. Germline values: CDR1 MNHEY, CDR2 SVGEGT.

J is TRBJ2-1 and V is TRBV27, with TRBD2 matching over 9 bases. The germline gives CDR1 MNHEY, CDR2 SMNVEV (reference sequence). The junction had 12 bases not matched to a gene; V was cut back by 6 bases and J by 6 bases. This CDR3 contains 16 residues. CDR3 sequence: CASSLGTSRTTNEQFF. CDR3 bases: TGTGCCAGCAGCCTGGGGACTAGCCGAACAACCAATGAGCAGTTCTTC.

This clone was recorded once. The chain carries TRBV4-1 and TRBJ1-3, with a weak D call TRBD1 (6 bases). Per germline, CDR1 MGHRA and CDR2 YSYEKL. CDR3 length equals 16 residues. The V end lost 0 bases, the J end lost 2 bases, and 11 bases lay between the germline ends. The DNA for the CDR3 is TGCGCCAGCAGCCAAGATAACCCAGGGGCTGGAAACACCATATATTTT. This codes for CASSQDNPGAGNTIYF.

The chain uses TRBV30 and TRBJ2-1; 8 nucleotides line up with TRBD2. Trimming cost V 3 bases and J 7 bases; bases outside gene matches: 8. CDR3 length equals 14 residues. The germline V gene has CDR1 GTSNPN and CDR2 SVGIG (reference sequence). CDR3 region: CAWRPVREVNEQFF. The CDR3 DNA is TGTGCCTGGAGACCTGTGCGGGAGGTAAATGAGCAGTTCTTC.

This chain links TRBV27 with TRBJ1-2; D call uncertain. This CDR3 comprises 14 residues. V was clipped by 6 bases and J by 0 bases, with 11 bases between them. The germline V gene encodes CDR1 MNHEY and CDR2 SMNVEV (reference sequence). CDR3 sequence reads: CASSSRPTNYGYTF. DNA of the CDR3: TGTGCCAGCAGCTCTAGACCCACTAACTATGGCTACACCTTC.

This chain links TRBV4-3 with TRBJ2-4; 7 bases fit TRBD1. The CDR3 is 16 amino acids. V shed 9 bases, J shed 5 bases, and the junction held 16 bases outside the gene matches. CDR1 and CDR2 (germline): LGHNA, YSLEER. The CDR3 loop reads CASNRGNERSQNIQYF. CDR3 nucleotide sequence: TGCGCCAGTAACAGGGGAAATGAGCGGTCCCAAAACATTCAGTACTTC.

This chain uses TRBV3-1 (or the pseudogene TRBV3-2) with TRBJ2-1; 10 nucleotides agree with TRBD2. With V trimmed by 3 bases and J by 13 bases, 6 bases remained unmatched. From germline, CDR1 is LGHDT and CDR2 YNNKEL (reference sequence). This CDR3 has 13 amino acids. The CDR3 DNA sequence: TGTGCCAGCAGCCAGGCCCTAGCGGGAGCTCAGTTCTTC. Translation: CASSQALAGAQFF.

V is TRBV7-2 and J is TRBJ1-6; TRBD1 might be the D (6 bases). Trimming pared 1 base from V and 5 bases from J, leaving 12 bases between. Per the germline V gene, CDR1 is SGHTA and CDR2 is FQGNSA. This CDR3 spans 16 amino acids. The CDR3 DNA reads TGTGCCAGCAGCTTAGATGGGGGGGCGGATAATTCACCCCTCCACTTT. Translating it yields CASSLDGGADNSPLHF.

The V and J genes are TRBV6-5 and TRBJ1-1, with D possibly matching TRBD1 (5 bases). This CDR3 is 14 amino acids long. Germline CDR1 and CDR2: MNHEY and SVGAGI. V lost 6 bases and J lost 5, with 16 bases in between. CDR3 nucleotide sequence: TGTGCCAGCAGCACTCAGGGAGGGGTTACTGAAGCTTTCTTT. It specifies CASSTQGGVTEAFF.

The rearrangement joins TRBV28 to TRBJ1-2; TRBD1 might be the D (6 bases). CDR1 is MDHEN, CDR2 SYDVKM, per germline. The CDR3 has 15 amino acids. V lost 4 bases to trimming and J lost 3 bases, with 15 bases between them. The CDR3 coding sequence is TGTGCCAGCAGTTCGCCTCGGCAGGGGCACTATGGCTACACCTTC. Translated: CASSSPRQGHYGYTF.

V usage is TRBV6-6 and J usage is TRBJ1-5; 9 nucleotides line up with TRBD1. CDR3 length: 14 amino acids. V lost 4 bases and J lost 6; bases outside the gene matches: 4. Looked up from germline, CDR1 is MNHNY and CDR2 is SVGAGI (reference sequence). Here the CDR3 reads CASSSTGGSQPQHF. CDR3 nucleotide sequence: TGTGCCAGCAGTTCGACAGGGGGAAGTCAGCCCCAGCATTTT.

V gene TRBV19 combines with J gene TRBJ1-5; 7 nucleotides agree with TRBD1. The junction had 6 bases not matched to a gene; V was cut back by 8 bases and J by 2 bases. The CDR3 sequence is 14 residues long. Per germline, CDR1 LNHDA and CDR2 SQIVND (reference sequence). DNA for the CDR3: TGTGCCAGTTCCGGGACAGCCGGCAATCAGCCCCAGCATTTT. It is translated as CASSGTAGNQPQHF.

The chain carries TRBV5-5 and TRBJ1-2; 7 nucleotides match TRBD1. Looked up from germline, CDR1 is SGHKS and CDR2 is YYEKEE (reference sequence). CDR3 size: 14 residues. V gave up 4 bases and J gave up 8 bases; unmatched junction bases: 11. The CDR3 region is CASSLTGSDIGYTF. CDR3 nucleotide sequence: TGTGCCAGCAGCCTGACAGGGTCGGATATCGGCTACACCTTC.

The DNA for the CDR3 is TGTGCCAGCAGCCGCTACGTGGATCAGCCCCAGCATTTT. Amino acids: CASSRYVDQPQHF. The rearrangement links TRBV7-9 to TRBJ1-5; D gene uncertain. This CDR3 has 13 residues. The V end was cut by 5 bases, the J end by 5 bases, with 10 bases between. CDR1 SEHNR and CDR2 FQNEAQ come from the germline V gene (reference sequence).

The chain uses TRBV11-2 and TRBJ1-2; D is undetermined. The length of the CDR3 is 16 residues. Germline V CDR1 and CDR2: SGHAT, FQNNGV. The V gene lost 0 bases and the J gene lost 6 bases, with 17 bases spanning the gap. The CDR3 DNA follows: TGTGCCAGCAGCTTAGATGGTCGGGTCAGCCGTCATGGCTACACCTTC. Residues: CASSLDGRVSRHGYTF.

The gene calls are TRBV2 and TRBJ1-5; D not certain. Trimming cost V 2 bases and J 6 bases, with 11 bases left between them. The CDR3 consists of 14 residues. Germline V gene lookup returns CDR1 SNHLY and CDR2 FYNNEI. The CDR3 sequence is CASSESLVSQPQHF. The CDR3 DNA reads as TGTGCCAGCAGTGAAAGTTTAGTCTCTCAGCCCCAGCATTTT.